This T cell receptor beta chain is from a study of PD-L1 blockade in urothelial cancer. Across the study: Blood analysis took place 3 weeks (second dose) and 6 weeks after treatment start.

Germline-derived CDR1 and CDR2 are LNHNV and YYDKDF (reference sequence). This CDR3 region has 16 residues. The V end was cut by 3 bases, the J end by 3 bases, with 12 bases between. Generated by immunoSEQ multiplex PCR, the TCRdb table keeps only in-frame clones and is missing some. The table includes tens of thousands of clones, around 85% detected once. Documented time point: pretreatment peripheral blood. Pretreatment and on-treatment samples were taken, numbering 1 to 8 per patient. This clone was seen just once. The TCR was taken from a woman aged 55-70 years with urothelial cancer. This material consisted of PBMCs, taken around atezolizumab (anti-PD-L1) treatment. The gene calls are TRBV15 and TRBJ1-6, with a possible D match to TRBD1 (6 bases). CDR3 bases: TGTGCCACCAGCAGGGGCCGAGGGGGCTATAATTCACCCCTCCACTTT. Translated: CATSRGRGGYNSPLHF.